These 23 T cell receptor beta chains came from one sample sequenced in a study of blood T cells in healthy people across ages. Using a J-beta primer mix together with a sample-barcoded 5' primer, a second PCR was run for about 7 to 12 cycles. TCRdb passed the 5' RACE reads through MiXCR, listing each CDR3 protein once. The sample contains 950,000 to 1,200,000 distinct CDR3 sequences, more than 30% of which appear only once. The sample was blood. These receptors came from a man younger than 35 in good health.

This clonotype showed up just a few times. V is TRBV4-1 and J is TRBJ1-5; the match to TRBD1 covers 8 bases. V shed 3 bases, J shed 7 bases, and the junction held 5 bases outside the gene matches. There are 14 residues in the CDR3. Germline loops: CDR1 MGHRA, CDR2 YSYEKL. This CDR3 is CASSHAGGAQPQHF. CDR3 bases: TGCGCCAGCAGCCATGCAGGGGGCGCCCAGCCCCAGCATTTT.

In this sample, this clonotype turned up many times. This chain connects TRBV4-2 to TRBJ2-3; D is possibly TRBD2 (6 bases). V was cut by 7 bases and J by 0 bases, with 14 bases left in between. The CDR3 is 15 amino acids. CDR1 is LGHNA, CDR2 YNFKEQ, per germline. CDR3 sequence (DNA): TGTGCCAGCAACGTCGGGGGACCCAGCACAGATACGCAGTATTTT. This translates into CASNVGGPSTDTQYF.

The chain recombines TRBV5-1 with TRBJ2-7; D call uncertain. This CDR3 is 12 amino acids long. CDR1 and CDR2 (germline): SGHRS, YFSETQ. The V gene lost 2 bases and the J gene lost 5 bases, with 8 bases spanning the gap. DNA for the CDR3: TGCGCCAGCAGCTTTCTCATGCACGAGCAGTACTTC. It codes for CASSFLMHEQYF.

The rearrangement joins TRBV19 to TRBJ2-2, with 7 bases lining up with TRBD1. Germline assignment: CDR1 LNHDA and CDR2 SQIVND (reference sequence). This CDR3 region has 14 residues. The trim removed 4 bases at V and 3 bases at J, leaving 2 bases unmatched. CDR3 coding DNA: TGTGCCAGTAGTAAGACAGGGTACACCGGGGAGCTGTTTTTT. Translation gives CASSKTGYTGELFF.

V gene TRBV20-1 combines with J gene TRBJ2-1; the D gene is possibly TRBD2 (5 bases). V lost 0 bases and J lost 4, with 13 bases in between. The CDR3 has 15 amino acids. Germline values: CDR1 DFQATT, CDR2 SNEGSKA (reference sequence). The CDR3 bases are TGCAGTGCTAGAGATCGGAGGACCGGATACAATGAGCAGTTCTTC. This gives the protein CSARDRRTGYNEQFF.

This clonotype was counted between two and nine times. The V gene is TRBV21-1, the J gene TRBJ1-1; no DNA check was done on the table's D call, TRBD1. TRBV21-1 constitutes a pseudogene. CDR3 size: 16 residues. CDR3 sequence (DNA): TGTGCCAGCAGCGAATGGGCGGTCCCGGAGGACACTGAAGCTTTCTTT. Its protein product is CASSEWAVPEDTEAFF.

This chain links TRBV9 with TRBJ1-2; 7 positions match TRBD1. Losses at the gene ends were 4 bases for V and 2 bases for J; bases not matched to a gene: 8. Germline V gene data show CDR1 as SGDLS and CDR2 as YYNGEE. CDR3 size: 15 residues. The CDR3 DNA sequence: TGTGCCAGCAGCACCCGGACAGGCCTGAACTATGGCTACACCTTC. It is translated as CASSTRTGLNYGYTF.

The table lists this clonotype with a few counts. The chain uses TRBV4-3 and TRBJ2-5; no definite D call. The CDR3 covers 14 residues. The V end lost 0 bases, the J end lost 2 bases, and 7 bases lay between the germline ends. Germline CDR1 is LGHNA and CDR2 is YSLEER. CDR3 in DNA: TGCGCCAGCAGCCAAGATCAGACTCAAGAGACCCAGTACTTC. Protein sequence: CASSQDQTQETQYF.

The chain is built from TRBV7-3 and TRBJ2-3; D gene uncertain. CDR3 length: 13 amino acids. Trimming cost V 1 base and J 6 bases, with 8 bases left between them. In germline, CDR1 is SGHTA, CDR2 FQGTGA. CDR3 sequence reads: CASSLNEFDTQYF. The CDR3 DNA sequence: TGTGCCAGCAGCTTAAATGAATTCGATACGCAGTATTTT.

This clonotype was recorded only once. The germline gene is not matched at one end of the junction; a read error may be the cause. The V and J genes are TRBV11-2 and TRBJ2-1, with D maybe TRBD2 (7 bases). The CDR3 is made up of 16 amino acids. In germline, CDR1 is SGHAT, CDR2 FQNNGV. DNA of the CDR3: TGTGCCGGCAGCTTATCAGGCGGGGGCTCTTACAATGAGCAGTTCTTC. As protein: CAGSLSGGGSYNEQFF. The complete variable domain, with remaining parts taken from reference TRBV11-2 and TRBJ2-1, reads EAGVAQSPRYKIIEKRQSVAFWCNPISGHATLYWYQQILGQGPKLLIQFQNNGVVDDSQLPKDRFSAERLKGVDSTLKIQPAKLEDSAVYLCAGSLSGGGSYNEQFFGPGTRLTVL.

The chain combines TRBV6-1 with TRBJ2-3; D gene unclear. Germline loops: CDR1 MNHNS, CDR2 SASEGT. The CDR3 has 12 residues. The V and J ends lost 6 bases and 7 bases respectively, with 11 bases between them. The CDR3 here is CASRGMGYTQYF. The DNA for the CDR3 is TGTGCCAGCAGGGGGATGGGGTATACGCAGTATTTT.

The chain uses TRBV7-9 and TRBJ1-1, with a possible D match to TRBD1 (5 bases). Trimming stripped 5 bases from V and 4 bases from J, with 17 bases between. Germline V CDR1 and CDR2: SEHNR, FQNEAQ (reference sequence). The length of the CDR3 is 15 residues. DNA for the CDR3: TGTGCCAGCAGCACGCCGGGACCCCGGGCCACTGAAGCTTTCTTT. Translation: CASSTPGPRATEAFF.

This clonotype was seen repeatedly, ten times or more. The gene calls are TRBV4-1 and TRBJ2-7, with no clear D. From germline, CDR1 is MGHRA and CDR2 YSYEKL. The ends were cut back, 3 bases at V and 1 base at J, with 10 bases in the middle. The length of the CDR3 is 14 residues. The CDR3, as DNA: TGCGCCAGCAGCCATACGACGGATTCCTACGAGCAGTACTTC. It specifies CASSHTTDSYEQYF.

The sample holds many counts of this clonotype. The chain has TRBV4-3 and TRBJ2-1; D call uncertain. Germline V CDR1 and CDR2: LGHNA, YSLEER. The length of the CDR3 is 13 residues. Trimming removed 1 base from V and 4 bases from J, with 5 bases in between. The CDR3 nucleotides are TGCGCCAGCAGCCAAGGAAAATACAATGAGCAGTTCTTC. It yields the protein CASSQGKYNEQFF.

This clonotype came up once. The chain carries TRBV7-2 and TRBJ1-4; D is ambiguous. Trimming shortened V by 0 bases and J by 7 bases, and 15 bases separated the two germline ends. This CDR3 is 16 amino acids long. Germline V gene sequence: CDR1 SGHTA, CDR2 FQGNSA. The CDR3 spells CASSLASSGLGEKLFF. CDR3 coding DNA: TGTGCCAGCAGCTTAGCTTCTTCAGGCCTGGGTGAAAAACTGTTTTTT.

The chain joins TRBV7-2 to TRBJ1-4; a weak D match, TRBD1 (5 bases). This CDR3 comprises 11 residues. The V gene lost 5 bases and the J gene lost 11 bases, with 9 bases spanning the gap. Germline CDR1 is SGHTA and CDR2 is FQGNSA. CDR3 region: CASSIGTKLFF. As DNA, the CDR3 is TGTGCCAGCAGCATAGGGACGAAACTGTTTTTT. The complete variable domain, with remaining parts taken from reference TRBV7-2 and TRBJ1-4, reads GAGVSQSPSNKVTEKGKDVELRCDPISGHTALYWYRQSLGQGLEFLIYFQGNSAPDKSGLPSDRFSAERTGGSVSTLTIQRTQQEDSAVYLCASSIGTKLFFGSGTQLSVL.

This clonotype was seen repeatedly, ten times or more. This rearrangement joins TRBV29-1 to TRBJ1-2, with TRBD1 identical over 7 bases. V lost 8 bases and J lost 0; bases outside the gene matches: 9. CDR1 is SQVTM, CDR2 ANQGSEA, per germline. This CDR3 contains 14 residues. Here the CDR3 DNA reads TGCAGCATAACCTACGGGACAGCTAACTATGGCTACACCTTC. It is translated as CSITYGTANYGYTF.

This clonotype occurred many times. This sequence joins TRBV20-1 and TRBJ1-2; maybe TRBD1 (6 bases). From germline, CDR1 is DFQATT and CDR2 SNEGSKA (reference sequence). The CDR3 is made up of 15 amino acids. Between the trimmed V and J ends, which lost 2 bases and 4 bases, there was a span of 17 bases. DNA for the CDR3: TGCAGTGCTAGAAGGGGGTCCTTCATTATCTATGGCTACACCTTC. It specifies CSARRGSFIIYGYTF.

The V gene is TRBV27, the J gene TRBJ2-5; TRBD2 agrees at 7 bases. The V gene's germline CDR1 is MNHEY and CDR2 SMNVEV (reference sequence). With V trimmed by 5 bases and J by 2 bases, 8 bases remained unmatched. This CDR3 comprises 15 residues. The CDR3 loop reads CASSPGGAGQETQYF. CDR3 bases: TGTGCCAGCAGTCCCGGAGGAGCGGGGCAAGAGACCCAGTACTTC.

The chain carries TRBV4-3 and TRBJ2-3, with D possibly called TRBD1 or TRBD2 (5 bases each). The germline gives CDR1 LGHNA, CDR2 YSLEER. Deletions cut 0 bases from V and 6 bases from J, with 10 bases between. The CDR3 loop spans 14 amino acids. CDR3 DNA: TGCGCCAGCAGCCAAGATGGGGACCGGGATACGCAGTATTTT. Protein: CASSQDGDRDTQYF.

This sequence joins TRBV20-1 and TRBJ1-2; D is ambiguous. Germline V CDR1 and CDR2: DFQATT, SNEGSKA (reference sequence). The CDR3 sequence is 11 residues long. V shed 0 bases and J shed 8 bases, with 7 bases lying between them. The DNA of the CDR3 is TGCAGTGCTAGAGATGAGGAGGGCTACACCTTC. Translating gives CSARDEEGYTF.

The V and J genes are TRBV12-5 and TRBJ2-3; maybe TRBD1 (5 bases). The V gene's germline CDR1 is LGHNT and CDR2 FRNRAP. The CDR3 runs to 15 residues. Trimming stripped 3 bases from V and 0 bases from J, with 10 bases between. CDR3 sequence (DNA): TGTGCTAGTGGTTTAGGGGCCACTAGCACAGATACGCAGTATTTT. It yields the protein CASGLGATSTDTQYF. The variable domain in full, completed from reference TRBV12-5 and TRBJ2-3, reads DARVTQTPRHKVTEMGQEVTMRCQPILGHNTVFWYRQTMMQGLELLAYFRNRAPLDDSGMPKDRFSAEMPDATLATLKIQPSEPRDSAVYFCASGLGATSTDTQYFGPGTRLTVL.

This sequence joins TRBV20-1 and TRBJ2-2; D is ambiguous. Germline loops: CDR1 DFQATT, CDR2 SNEGSKA (reference sequence). Deletions cut 4 bases from V and 0 bases from J, with 9 bases between. CDR3 length equals 14 residues. Here the CDR3 reads CSAMQTPNTGELFF. The CDR3 DNA is TGCAGTGCTATGCAGACTCCGAACACCGGGGAGCTGTTTTTT.